This T cell receptor beta chain appears in the sequencing data of a study of T cell repertoires in cytomegalovirus infection. Study in general: Public signatures in TCR beta pointed to CMV infection and matching HLA type. General study results and limits: Predominance within the ex vivo response was attributable to HLA-C-restricted CMV-specific TCR beta clonotypes.

MiXCR was run by TCRdb on the reads, yielding one entry per CDR3 protein. The sample gives 450,000 to 600,000 distinct CDR3 sequences, around 11% of which show up once; 10% is in the top ten. The CDR3 is made up of 16 amino acids. V was clipped by 3 bases and J by 2 bases; unmatched bases: 7. Per germline, CDR1 SGHTA and CDR2 FQGTGA. This clonotype has at least ten counts. The antigen remains undetermined. Sequencing input: PBMCs. The TCR was taken from a human donor in good health (CMV status not recorded). Some clones in this sample may be carry-over from other donors' samples. The chain combines TRBV7-3 with TRBJ2-3; 8 positions match TRBD2. The CDR3 spells CASSFFPGRATDTQYF. CDR3 DNA: TGTGCCAGCAGCTTTTTCCCCGGGAGGGCCACAGATACGCAGTATTTT.